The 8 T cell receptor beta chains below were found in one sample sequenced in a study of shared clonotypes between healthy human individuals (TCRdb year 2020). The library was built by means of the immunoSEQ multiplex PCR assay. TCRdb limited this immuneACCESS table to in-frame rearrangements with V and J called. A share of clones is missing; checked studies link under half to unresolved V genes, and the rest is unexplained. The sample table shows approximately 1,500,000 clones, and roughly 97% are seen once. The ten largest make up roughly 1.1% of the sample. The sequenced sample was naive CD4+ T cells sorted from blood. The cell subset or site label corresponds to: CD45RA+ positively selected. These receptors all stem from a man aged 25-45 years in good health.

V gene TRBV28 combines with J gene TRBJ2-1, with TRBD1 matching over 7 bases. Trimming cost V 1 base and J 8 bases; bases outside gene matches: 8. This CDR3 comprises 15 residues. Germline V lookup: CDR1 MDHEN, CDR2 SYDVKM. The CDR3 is CASSLSQAGGHEQFF. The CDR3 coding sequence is TGTGCCAGCAGTTTATCACAAGCAGGGGGTCATGAGCAGTTCTTC. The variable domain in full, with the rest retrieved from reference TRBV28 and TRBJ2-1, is DVKVTQSSRYLVKRTGEKVFLECVQDMDHENMFWYRQDPGLGLRLIYFSYDVKMKEKGDIPEGYSVSREKKERFSLILESASTNQTSMYLCASSLSQAGGHEQFFGPGTRLTVL.

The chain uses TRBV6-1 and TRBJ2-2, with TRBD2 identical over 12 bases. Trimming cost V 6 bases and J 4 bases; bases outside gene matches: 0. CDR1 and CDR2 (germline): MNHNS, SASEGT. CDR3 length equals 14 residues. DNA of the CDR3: TGTGCCAGCAGACTAGCGGGAGGCACCGGGGAGCTGTTTTTT. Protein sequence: CASRLAGGTGELFF.

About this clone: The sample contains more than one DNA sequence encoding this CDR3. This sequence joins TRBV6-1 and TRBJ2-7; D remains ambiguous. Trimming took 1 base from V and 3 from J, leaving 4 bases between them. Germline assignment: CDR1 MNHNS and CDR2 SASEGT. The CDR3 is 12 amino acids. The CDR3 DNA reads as TGTGCCAGCAGTGAAGTCGTCTACGAGCAGTACTTC. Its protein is CASSEVVYEQYF.

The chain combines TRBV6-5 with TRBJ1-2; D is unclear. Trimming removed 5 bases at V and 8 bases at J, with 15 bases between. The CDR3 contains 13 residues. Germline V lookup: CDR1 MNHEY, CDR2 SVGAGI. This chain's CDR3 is CASSNAALGGYTF. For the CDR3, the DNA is TGTGCCAGCAGTAACGCGGCCCTAGGGGGCTACACCTTC.

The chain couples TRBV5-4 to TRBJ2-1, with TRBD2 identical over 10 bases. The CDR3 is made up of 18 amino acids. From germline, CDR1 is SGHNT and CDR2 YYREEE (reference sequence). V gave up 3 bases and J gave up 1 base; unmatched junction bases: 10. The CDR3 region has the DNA TGTGCCAGCAGCTCGAGTGGCGGAGCGGGAGGGTCCTACAATGAGCAGTTCTTC. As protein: CASSSSGGAGGSYNEQFF.

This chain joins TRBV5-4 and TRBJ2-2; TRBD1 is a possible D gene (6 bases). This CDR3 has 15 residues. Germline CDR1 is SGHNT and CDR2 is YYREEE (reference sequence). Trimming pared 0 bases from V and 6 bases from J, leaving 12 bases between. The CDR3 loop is CASSLERGGAGELFF. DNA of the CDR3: TGTGCCAGCAGCTTGGAAAGAGGGGGAGCCGGGGAGCTGTTTTTT.

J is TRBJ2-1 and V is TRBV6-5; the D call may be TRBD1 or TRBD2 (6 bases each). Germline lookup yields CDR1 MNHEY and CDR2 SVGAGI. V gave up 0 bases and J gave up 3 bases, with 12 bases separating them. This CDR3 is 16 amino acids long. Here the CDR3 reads CASSYSPGAGYNEQFF. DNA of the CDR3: TGTGCCAGCAGTTACTCGCCGGGGGCAGGCTACAATGAGCAGTTCTTC.

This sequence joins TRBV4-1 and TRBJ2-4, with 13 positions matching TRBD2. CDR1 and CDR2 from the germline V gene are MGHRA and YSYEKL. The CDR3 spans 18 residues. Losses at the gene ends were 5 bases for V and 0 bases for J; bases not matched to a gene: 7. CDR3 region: CASSTGTSGIQAKNIQYF. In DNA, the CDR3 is TGCGCCAGCAGCACCGGGACTAGCGGGATCCAAGCCAAAAACATTCAGTACTTC.